The 32 T cell receptor beta chains presented below share a single source sample, sequenced in a study of shared clonotypes between healthy human individuals. This table comes from immunoSEQ multiplex PCR, and its TCRdb copy is limited to in-frame clones, with some not included. The sample carries approximately 1.1 million clones, approximately 80% recorded once. Sequenced input: memory CD4+ T cells from PBMCs. Described subset: CD45RA-negative fraction. The receptors were gathered from a man aged 18 to 30 in good health. Some clones in this sample may be carry-over from other donors' samples.

The J gene is TRBJ2-1, the V gene TRBV10-3, with TRBD2 identical over 11 bases. Germline CDR1 reads ENHRY; CDR2 reads SYGVKD. J lost 4 bases, V lost 2 bases, and 4 bases had no gene match. The CDR3 extends over 16 amino acids. The CDR3 protein is CAISETSGSSYNEQFF. In nucleotides, the CDR3 is TGTGCCATCAGTGAGACTAGCGGGAGCTCTTACAATGAGCAGTTCTTC.

This chain joins TRBV18 and TRBJ2-3, with unresolved D. The CDR3 spans 14 residues. V was shortened by 3 bases and J by 5 bases, with 12 bases between the two germline ends. CDR1 is KGHSH, CDR2 LQKENI, per germline. The CDR3 sequence: CASSPGIKKDTQYF. The CDR3 nucleotides read TGTGCCAGCTCACCTGGCATTAAAAAAGATACGCAGTATTTT.

The rearrangement joins TRBV5-1 to TRBJ1-2; D unclear. CDR1 and CDR2 from the germline V gene are SGHRS and YFSETQ. The CDR3 is 17 residues long. V lost 0 bases and J lost 0, with 15 bases in between. CDR3 residues: CASSLVEHRTTNYGYTF. CDR3 nucleotide sequence: TGCGCCAGCAGCTTGGTTGAACACCGCACAACTAACTATGGCTACACCTTC.

The table lists this clone with a count of one. The CDR3 loop is CASSQVGELNYGYTF. DNA for the CDR3: TGTGCCAGCTCCCAGGTGGGGGAATTAAACTATGGCTACACCTTC. The chain uses TRBV6-1 and TRBJ1-2; D perhaps matches TRBD1 (5 bases). CDR1 is MNHNS and CDR2 is SASEGT in the germline V gene. The CDR3 extends over 15 amino acids. V was shortened by 8 bases and J by 2 bases, with 18 bases between the two germline ends.

This CDR3 is CASSEGVVYQPQHF. The DNA for the CDR3 is TGTGCCAGCAGTGAAGGGGTGGTTTATCAGCCCCAGCATTTT. This chain links TRBV6-1 with TRBJ1-5; D is undetermined. V was pared by 1 base and J by 5 bases, with 9 bases between. This CDR3 comprises 14 residues. The germline gives CDR1 MNHNS, CDR2 SASEGT.

V is TRBV7-9 and J is TRBJ2-3; D unresolved. The CDR3 runs 13 residues. Germline V gene data show CDR1 as SEHNR and CDR2 as FQNEAQ (reference sequence). V dropped 5 bases and J dropped 2 bases, with 8 bases sitting between them. The CDR3 region has the DNA TGTGCCAGCAGCCCAATATCCACAGATACGCAGTATTTT. As protein: CASSPISTDTQYF.

The chain links TRBV30 to TRBJ1-1, with TRBD1 as a possible D gene (6 bases). CDR1 and CDR2 (germline): GTSNPN, SVGIG (reference sequence). The CDR3 contains 15 residues. Between the trimmed V and J ends, which lost 5 bases and 1 base, there was a span of 17 bases. The CDR3 DNA reads as TGTGCCTGGCGTGGGGGGGCCCAGGGGAACACTGAAGCTTTCTTT. Protein: CAWRGGAQGNTEAFF. Complete variable domain (other parts from reference TRBV30 and TRBJ1-1): SQTIHQWPATLVQPVGSPLSLECTVEGTSNPNLYWYRQAAGRGLQLLFYSVGIGQISSEVPQNLSASRPQDRQFILSSKKLLLSDSGFYLCAWRGGAQGNTEAFFGQGTRLTVV.

With regard to this clone: Other DNA sequences from this sample encode an identical CDR3 as well. The chain carries TRBV27 and TRBJ1-1; 7 nucleotides match TRBD1. V gave up 6 bases and J gave up 4 bases; unmatched junction bases: 5. The CDR3 is 13 amino acids. Germline values: CDR1 MNHEY, CDR2 SMNVEV (reference sequence). The CDR3 sequence: CASRRQGGTEAFF. CDR3 in DNA: TGTGCCAGCAGAAGACAGGGAGGCACTGAAGCTTTCTTT.

This chain connects TRBV10-1 to TRBJ2-7; TRBD2 might be the D (6 bases). The CDR3 has 16 residues. The V end lost 4 bases, the J end lost 3 bases, and 19 bases lay between the germline ends. From germline, CDR1 is WNHNN and CDR2 SYGVQD (reference sequence). CDR3 nucleotide sequence: TGCGCCAGCAGTGGGGGTGCGGGGCCGAACCTCTACGAGCAGTACTTC. Its protein product is CASSGGAGPNLYEQYF.

DNA for the CDR3: TGTGCCAGCAGTTATTCGAAGCGGACGACCTACGAGCAGTACTTC. Residues: CASSYSKRTTYEQYF. The chain employs TRBV6-9 and TRBJ2-7; possibly TRBD2 for D (5 bases). V was cut by 0 bases and J by 2 bases, with 11 bases left in between. Germline lookup yields CDR1 MNHGY and CDR2 SVAAGI. This CDR3 region has 15 residues.

CDR3 sequence (DNA): TGTGCCAGCAGTGAGGAAATCCCGGGAGTCCACGAGCAGTACTTC. Its protein product is CASSEEIPGVHEQYF. The J gene is TRBJ2-7, the V gene TRBV25-1; a possible D gene is TRBD2 (6 bases). The CDR3 extends over 15 amino acids. The V end lost 3 bases, the J end lost 5 bases, and 17 bases lay between the germline ends. Germline V gives CDR1 MGHDK, CDR2 SYGVNS.

This clone was observed a single time. V is TRBV7-3 and J is TRBJ1-4; D may be TRBD1 (6 bases). The CDR3 totals 15 residues. Trimming removed 5 bases at V and 8 bases at J, with 18 bases between. Germline CDR1 and CDR2: SGHTA and FQGTGA. CDR3 coding DNA: TGTGCCAGCAGCGAAATCGGGGGGCAGATGGAAAAACTGTTTTTT. Its protein is CASSEIGGQMEKLFF.

The gene calls are TRBV7-2 and TRBJ2-7; 8 bases match TRBD1. In germline, CDR1 is SGHTA, CDR2 FQGNSA. The CDR3 spans 15 residues. V lost 5 bases to trimming and J lost 9 bases; unmatched junction nucleotides: 15. CDR3: CASSTRTGPHGGQYF. As DNA, the CDR3 is TGTGCCAGCAGCACCCGGACAGGGCCGCATGGGGGGCAGTACTTC.

The CDR3 nucleotides read TGCGCCAGCGGCGATCTCCGGGACAGGGGGGACTATGGCTACACCTTC. Amino acids: CASGDLRDRGDYGYTF. This chain joins TRBV5-1 and TRBJ1-2; 11 bases are shared with TRBD1. The CDR3 is made up of 16 amino acids. The V gene end was trimmed by 7 bases and the J gene end by 3 bases; junction bases not matched to a gene: 11. Looked up from germline, CDR1 is SGHRS and CDR2 is YFSETQ.

The rearrangement uses TRBV28 and TRBJ1-6, with D perhaps TRBD1 (5 bases). CDR3 length equals 18 residues. V was trimmed by 2 bases and J by 9 bases, leaving 23 bases between them. In germline, CDR1 is MDHEN, CDR2 SYDVKM. CDR3 protein: CASSLRVSSGPAISPLHF. The DNA for the CDR3 is TGTGCCAGCAGTTTAAGGGTGTCATCGGGACCGGCCATTTCACCCCTCCACTTT.

The chain joins TRBV29-1 to TRBJ1-2; D unclear. Germline loops: CDR1 SQVTM, CDR2 ANQGSEA. The CDR3 has 12 residues. Trimming pared 5 bases from V and 7 bases from J, leaving 14 bases between. Here the CDR3 reads CSVLIGKAGYTF. The CDR3 nucleotides are TGCAGCGTTCTAATCGGCAAGGCTGGCTACACCTTC. The variable domain in full, with the rest retrieved from reference TRBV29-1 and TRBJ1-2, is SAVISQKPSRDICQRGTSLTIQCQVDSQVTMMFWYRQQPGQSLTLIATANQGSEATYESGFVIDKFPISRPNLTFSTLTVSNMSPEDSSIYLCSVLIGKAGYTFGSGTRLTVV.

V is TRBV5-1 and J is TRBJ1-3; D gene uncertain. CDR3 length equals 14 residues. The V gene lost 4 bases and the J gene lost 2 bases, with 10 bases spanning the gap. CDR1 and CDR2 (germline): SGHRS, YFSETQ. Written as DNA, the CDR3 is TGCGCCAGCAGCCCCGAGGCGGCTGGAAACACCATATATTTT. It encodes CASSPEAAGNTIYF.

This rearrangement joins TRBV19 to TRBJ2-7; 7 bases agree with TRBD1. Germline assignment: CDR1 LNHDA and CDR2 SQIVND (reference sequence). Trimming cost V 5 bases and J 2 bases; bases outside gene matches: 9. The CDR3 runs to 15 residues. The CDR3 region has the DNA TGTGCCAGTAGTGTCGCCGGGACAGAGACCTACGAGCAGTACTTC. Amino acids: CASSVAGTETYEQYF.

This clone has a handful of counts. This sequence joins TRBV7-9 and TRBJ2-3; 7 nucleotides align to TRBD1. The junction had 4 bases not matched to a gene; V was cut back by 4 bases and J by 6 bases. CDR1 is SEHNR, CDR2 FQNEAQ, per germline (reference sequence). This CDR3 has 13 amino acids. The CDR3 nucleotides are TGTGCCAGCAGCTACAGGGGTGCCGATACGCAGTATTTT. Encoded protein: CASSYRGADTQYF.

The chain joins TRBV5-1 to TRBJ2-5; 7 positions match TRBD2. The CDR3 totals 14 residues. Germline loops: CDR1 SGHRS, CDR2 YFSETQ. V gave up 2 bases and J gave up 2 bases; unmatched junction bases: 3. The CDR3 DNA sequence: TGCGCCAGCAGCTTAAGCGGGACTCAAGAGACCCAGTACTTC. It specifies CASSLSGTQETQYF. Based on the CDR3 plus reference TRBV5-1 and TRBJ2-5, the full variable domain is KAGVTQTPRYLIKTRGQQVTLSCSPISGHRSVSWYQQTPGQGLQFLFEYFSETQRNKGNFPGRFSGRQFSNSRSEMNVSTLELGDSALYLCASSLSGTQETQYFGPGTRLLVL.

The V gene is TRBV7-7, the J gene TRBJ2-7; the match to TRBD1 covers 10 bases. V shed 5 bases, J shed 7 bases, and the junction held 5 bases outside the gene matches. Per germline, CDR1 SSHAT and CDR2 FNYEAQ (reference sequence). This CDR3 has 13 amino acids. CDR3 sequence reads: CASSRDRGGEQYF. CDR3 bases: TGTGCCAGCAGCCGGGACAGGGGTGGGGAGCAGTACTTC. The full variable domain, rest sourced from reference TRBV7-7 and TRBJ2-7, is GAGVSQSPRYKVTKRGQDVTLRCDPISSHATLYWYQQALGQGPEFLTYFNYEAQPDKSGLPSDRFSAERPEGSISTLTIQRTEQRDSAMYRCASSRDRGGEQYFGPGTRLTVT.

The rearrangement links TRBV5-1 to TRBJ2-1; 7 bases match TRBD2. CDR3 length: 15 residues. The germline CDR1 and CDR2 sequences are SGHRS and YFSETQ. The trim removed 3 bases at V and 6 bases at J, leaving 9 bases unmatched. The DNA of the CDR3 is TGCGCCAGCAGCTCAGTAGAGCGGGGTACCAATGAGCAGTTCTTC. Residues: CASSSVERGTNEQFF.

In regard to this clone: A read error may explain this, as a much larger clone is one base away. The chain links TRBV20-1 to TRBJ2-5; D remains ambiguous. Germline CDR1 reads DFQATT; CDR2 reads SNEGSKA (reference sequence). V was trimmed by 4 bases and J by 3 bases, leaving 3 bases between them. There are 10 residues in the CDR3. The CDR3 bases are TGCAGTGCTATGGAAGAGACCCAGTACTTC. It translates to CSAMEETQYF.

The genes are TRBV7-3 and TRBJ2-6; D is unresolved. Germline CDR1 reads SGHTA; CDR2 reads FQGTGA. This CDR3 contains 16 residues. Trimming removed 5 bases at V and 0 bases at J, with 11 bases between. This chain's CDR3 is CASSPRVLSGANVLTF. As DNA, the CDR3 is TGTGCCAGCAGCCCCCGCGTACTCTCTGGGGCCAACGTCCTGACTTTC. The variable domain in full, with the rest retrieved from reference TRBV7-3 and TRBJ2-6, is GAGVSQTPSNKVTEKGKYVELRCDPISGHTALYWYRQSLGQGPEFLIYFQGTGAADDSGLPNDRFFAVRPEGSVSTLKIQRTERGDSAVYLCASSPRVLSGANVLTFGAGSRLTVL.

The V gene is TRBV18, the J gene TRBJ1-2; 7 bases align to TRBD1. The CDR3 extends over 13 amino acids. CDR1 and CDR2 from the germline V gene are KGHSH and LQKENI. The V segment lost 0 bases and the J segment 8 bases; nucleotides outside the gene matches: 3. The CDR3 is CASSPPTGTGYTF. CDR3 nucleotide sequence: TGTGCCAGCTCACCACCGACAGGGACCGGCTACACCTTC.

The CDR3 here is CASSLARGLTLLDEQFF. As DNA, the CDR3 is TGCGCCAGCAGCTTGGCCAGGGGGCTCACCCTCTTGGATGAGCAGTTCTTC. The chain recombines TRBV5-1 with TRBJ2-1; 8 bases line up with TRBD1. CDR1 SGHRS and CDR2 YFSETQ come from the germline V gene. The CDR3 has 17 residues. With 0 bases clipped from V and 8 bases from J, the junction kept 13 bases outside the gene matches.

The chain employs TRBV2 and TRBJ1-2; unclear D gene. Germline V lookup: CDR1 SNHLY, CDR2 FYNNEI. The CDR3 covers 11 residues. The V and J ends lost 7 bases and 14 bases respectively, with 17 bases between them. CDR3 sequence: CASTFRTATTF. For the CDR3, the DNA is TGTGCCAGCACTTTTCGGACCGCTACGACCTTC.

The chain couples TRBV2 to TRBJ2-1, with 16 positions matching TRBD2. The germline CDR1 and CDR2 sequences are SNHLY and FYNNEI. Trimming took 6 bases from V and 7 from J; bases not matched to a gene: 9. The CDR3 is 17 amino acids. CDR3 sequence: CASRTGTSGRAGNEQFF. The CDR3 nucleotides read TGTGCCAGCAGAACCGGGACTAGCGGGAGGGCCGGGAATGAGCAGTTCTTC. The full variable domain, rest sourced from reference TRBV2 and TRBJ2-1, is EPEVTQTPSHQVTQMGQEVILRCVPISNHLYFYWYRQILGQKVEFLVSFYNNEISEKSEIFDDQFSVERPDGSNFTLKIRSTKLEDSAMYFCASRTGTSGRAGNEQFFGPGTRLTVL.

This clone was counted between two and nine times. The rearrangement joins TRBV28 to TRBJ2-7; D is undetermined. The CDR3 covers 11 residues. V gave up 8 bases and J gave up 4 bases, with 9 bases separating them. Per germline, CDR1 MDHEN and CDR2 SYDVKM. The CDR3 protein is CASHSTYEQYF. The CDR3 DNA is TGTGCCAGCCACTCCACTTACGAGCAGTACTTC. Filled out from reference TRBV28 and TRBJ2-7, the complete variable domain reads DVKVTQSSRYLVKRTGEKVFLECVQDMDHENMFWYRQDPGLGLRLIYFSYDVKMKEKGDIPEGYSVSREKKERFSLILESASTNQTSMYLCASHSTYEQYFGPGTRLTVT.

This sequence joins TRBV7-9 and TRBJ1-1; 8 nucleotides agree with TRBD1. V shed 5 bases and J 7 bases; nucleotides not matched to a gene: 12. CDR1 is SEHNR and CDR2 is FQNEAQ in the germline V gene (reference sequence). The CDR3 contains 15 residues. CDR3 nucleotides: TGTGCCAGCAGCCACGGGCAGGGGGCACCCTTTGAAGCTTTCTTT. This encodes CASSHGQGAPFEAFF.

The rearrangement joins TRBV5-1 to TRBJ2-3, with 12 bases fitting TRBD2. The V and J ends lost 3 bases and 4 bases, in that order; junction bases with no gene match: 9. The CDR3 contains 17 residues. In germline, CDR1 is SGHRS, CDR2 YFSETQ. The CDR3 coding sequence is TGCGCCAGCAGCTGGGGGCTAGCGGGAGGGCCCGCAGATACGCAGTATTTT. This gives the protein CASSWGLAGGPADTQYF.

The chain combines TRBV7-9 with TRBJ1-4; 9 bases agree with TRBD1. Germline V CDR1 and CDR2: SEHNR, FQNEAQ (reference sequence). V was pared by 3 bases and J by 7 bases, with 6 bases of the junction left unmatched. This CDR3 spans 15 amino acids. CDR3 DNA: TGTGCCAGCAGCTTGGGCACAGGGGGCGGTGAAAAACTGTTTTTT. Protein sequence: CASSLGTGGGEKLFF.